This passage covers 26 T cell receptor beta chains from one sample sequenced in a study of regulatory T cells in long-lasting Graves disease. Noted time point: newly diagnosed GD, antithyroid drugs for less than 3 months. With RNA extracted from PBMCs as input, the TCR library was made. Arm-PCR with iRepertoire HTBI primers amplified the CDR3 regions for these TCR beta libraries. TCRdb re-derived calls from the multiplex PCR reads in MiXCR, one entry per CDR3 protein. The sample consists of about 470,000 distinct CDR3 sequences, under 15% of them appearing once. These data were likewise used in another study, on T cells in Graves' hyperthyroidism and ophthalmopathy.

Specimen: peripheral blood mononuclear cells (PBMCs), collected at new diagnosis, from a patient treated with antithyroid drugs. The receptors come from a woman younger than 45 with Graves disease.

On this clonotype itself: This may be a read error, as it is one base from a much larger clone. This chain connects TRBV13 to TRBJ2-1; TRBD1 aligns across 8 bases. Germline CDR1 PRHDT, CDR2 FYEKMQ (reference sequence). This CDR3 is 17 amino acids long. J was trimmed by 0 bases and V by 0 bases; bases with no gene match: 4. CDR3 DNA: TGTGCCAGCAGCTTAGGCCTAACAGGGGGCTCCTACAATGAGCAGTTCTTC. Translating it yields CASSLGLTGGSYNEQFF.

Ten or more counts support this clonotype. The genes are TRBV6-2 or TRBV6-3 and TRBJ2-3; D is tentatively TRBD1 or TRBD2 (5 bases each). The germline CDR1 and CDR2 sequences are MNHEY and SVGEGT. The V gene lost 2 bases and the J gene lost 7 bases, with 16 bases spanning the gap. CDR3 size: 15 residues. In nucleotides, the CDR3 is TGTGCCAGCAGTTACGGGGACGTAAGAACCCATACGCAGTATTTT. This encodes CASSYGDVRTHTQYF.

This clonotype has only a few counts. V gene TRBV4-1 combines with J gene TRBJ2-4; no definite D call. Per germline, CDR1 MGHRA and CDR2 YSYEKL. The CDR3 loop spans 14 amino acids. V lost 1 base, J lost 0 bases, and 4 bases lay in between. The CDR3 DNA is TGCGCCAGCAGCCAAGTAATAGCCAAAAACATTCAGTACTTC. The encoded protein is CASSQVIAKNIQYF.

The sample holds many counts of this clonotype. This chain uses TRBV20-1 with TRBJ2-2, with D uncertain. The germline V gene has CDR1 DFQATT and CDR2 SNEGSKA (reference sequence). This CDR3 is 12 amino acids long. Trimming took 3 bases from V and 6 from J, leaving 8 bases between them. The DNA for the CDR3 is TGCAGTGCTAGGCCGGATCCCGGGGAGCTGTTTTTT. Protein sequence: CSARPDPGELFF.

This clonotype has a count of ten or more. The chain is built from TRBV11-3 and TRBJ1-2; 7 bases line up with TRBD1. Germline V gives CDR1 SGHNT, CDR2 YENEEA. There are 15 residues in the CDR3. V shed 0 bases, J shed 8 bases, and the junction held 9 bases outside the gene matches. The CDR3 here is CASSLEGTGAEGYTF. CDR3 nucleotide sequence: TGTGCCAGCAGCTTAGAGGGAACAGGGGCGGAAGGCTACACCTTC.

The J gene is TRBJ1-6, the V gene TRBV3-1, with 9 nucleotides matching TRBD1. Per the germline V gene, CDR1 is LGHDT and CDR2 is YNNKEL (reference sequence). V was clipped by 6 bases and J by 12 bases; unmatched bases: 6. The CDR3 is made up of 13 amino acids. Here the CDR3 DNA reads TGTGCCAGCAGAGAAACAGGGGGCTTACCCCTCCACTTT. Its protein product is CASRETGGLPLHF.

A note on this clonotype: Being one base from a much bigger clone, this may be a read error. CDR3 in amino acids: CGARTRRSSYNEQFF. DNA for the CDR3: TGCGGTGCTAGAACCCGGCGAAGCTCCTACAATGAGCAGTTCTTC. The chain uses TRBV20-1 and TRBJ2-1, with no clear D. Germline V gene data show CDR1 as DFQATT and CDR2 as SNEGSKA (reference sequence). The CDR3 totals 15 residues.

A remark on this clonotype: A single base is all that separates this from a far larger clone, so a read error is likely. J is TRBJ2-3 and V is TRBV6-9, with D unclear. Germline-derived CDR1 and CDR2 are MNHGY and SVAAGI. The CDR3 is made up of 16 amino acids. As DNA, the CDR3 is TGTGCCGGCAGTTACTCGAAACAGCTGAGCACAGATACGCAGTATTTT. It is translated as CAGSYSKQLSTDTQYF.

The chain employs TRBV19 and TRBJ2-1, with 7 bases lining up with TRBD2. Per germline, CDR1 LNHDA and CDR2 SQIVND (reference sequence). The CDR3 contains 15 residues. V lost 2 bases to trimming and J lost 4 bases; unmatched junction nucleotides: 5. The CDR3 DNA reads TGTGCCAGTAGTATACAGGCTAGCGGTTACAATGAGCAGTTCTTC. Residues: CASSIQASGYNEQFF.

This clonotype was counted ten times or more. This rearrangement joins TRBV12-3 or TRBV12-4 to TRBJ2-3; TRBD2 matches 8 bases. V lost 4 bases and J lost 4; bases outside the gene matches: 10. CDR3 size: 16 residues. CDR3 sequence (DNA): TGTGCCAGCAGTTCAACGCCAGCGGGAGTCCCAGATACGCAGTATTTT. Its protein product is CASSSTPAGVPDTQYF.

This clonotype was observed a few times. This sequence joins TRBV7-8 and TRBJ2-7; 8 bases agree with TRBD2. The CDR3 totals 13 residues. The V gene end was trimmed by 1 base and the J gene end by 7 bases; junction bases not matched to a gene: 3. Germline CDR1 and CDR2: SGHVS and FQNEAQ. In nucleotides, the CDR3 is TGTGCCAGCAGCTTAGTGACTAGCGAAGAGCAGTACTTC. Its protein product is CASSLVTSEEQYF.

Turning to this clonotype: It may be a read error: a sequence one base away is much more abundant. J is TRBJ2-7 and V is TRBV4-2; the D call may be TRBD1 or TRBD2 (5 bases each). Between the trimmed V and J ends, which lost 4 bases and 6 bases, there was a span of 19 bases. The CDR3 is 15 amino acids. CDR1 is LGHNA, CDR2 YNFKEQ, per germline. CDR3 sequence reads: CASSPYPGTLSEQYF. For the CDR3, the DNA is TGTGCCAGCAGCCCATATCCAGGGACCTTATCCGAGCAGTACTTC.

This clonotype was detected many times. The chain combines TRBV20-1 with TRBJ1-1; perhaps TRBD1 as D (5 bases). CDR1 is DFQATT and CDR2 is SNEGSKA in the germline V gene (reference sequence). The CDR3 extends over 13 amino acids. V gave up 5 bases and J gave up 5 bases, with 15 bases separating them. The DNA for the CDR3 is TGCAGTGCTGCCGGCCCGGGGGGAACTGAAGCTTTCTTT. This translates into CSAAGPGGTEAFF.

Worth noting for this clonotype: A much larger clone sits a single nucleotide away, making a read error possible. The chain joins TRBV13 to TRBJ2-7; TRBD1 matches at 7 bases. Per germline, CDR1 PRHDT and CDR2 FYEKMQ (reference sequence). The CDR3 sequence is 12 residues long. The V gene end was trimmed by 5 bases and the J gene end by 7 bases; junction bases not matched to a gene: 5. This CDR3 is CASSTQGLEQYF. CDR3 bases: TGTGCCAGCAGCACACAGGGGCTTGAGCAGTACTTC.

This clonotype has a count of ten or more. The chain employs TRBV10-3 and TRBJ2-1; D is undetermined. Germline CDR1 reads ENHRY; CDR2 reads SYGVKD. The V and J ends lost 8 bases and 1 base respectively, with 6 bases between them. CDR3 size: 12 residues. Here the CDR3 DNA reads TGTGCCATCGGAAGGTCCTACAATGAGCAGTTCTTC. Residues: CAIGRSYNEQFF.

This clonotype has ten or more counts. This chain uses TRBV7-9 with TRBJ2-1; 9 bases align to TRBD2. There are 17 residues in the CDR3. Germline trimming cut 1 base from V and 1 base from J; bases unmatched to any gene: 5. Per germline, CDR1 SEHNR and CDR2 FQNEAQ (reference sequence). DNA for the CDR3: TGTGCCAGCAGCTTAGGGGGGCTAGCGGGATCCTACAATGAGCAGTTCTTC. The encoded protein is CASSLGGLAGSYNEQFF.

The genes are TRBV12-3 or TRBV12-4 and TRBJ2-1; D perhaps matches TRBD2 (5 bases). This CDR3 is 14 amino acids long. V gave up 4 bases and J gave up 3 bases, with 10 bases separating them. The CDR3 DNA sequence: TGTGCCAGCAGTTCGGGAATATACTACAATGAGCAGTTCTTC. This encodes CASSSGIYYNEQFF.

This clonotype was seen a handful of times. The rearrangement joins TRBV6-1 to TRBJ2-7; 9 bases are a match to TRBD2. CDR3 size: 17 residues. V was clipped by 6 bases and J by 2 bases; unmatched bases: 14. Germline V gives CDR1 MNHNS, CDR2 SASEGT. The CDR3 spells CASSRDLAGGVPYEQYF. CDR3 nucleotides: TGTGCCAGCAGCAGGGATTTGGCGGGAGGGGTCCCCTACGAGCAGTACTTC.

Note on this clonotype: A much larger clone differs from this one at a single base, so this may be a read error. The V and J genes are TRBV3-1 and TRBJ2-5, with unresolved D. The CDR3 runs to 14 residues. Per the germline V gene, CDR1 is LGHDT and CDR2 is YNNKEL (reference sequence). Trimming shortened V by 1 base and J by 5 bases, and 11 bases separated the two germline ends. In DNA, the CDR3 is TGTGCCAGCAGCCAAGGAGACTCGTCGGAGACCCAGTACTTC. Its translation: CASSQGDSSETQYF.

Of note for this clonotype: This probably arose from a read error, given a far larger clone one base away. This chain joins TRBV11-2 and TRBJ2-7; 11 bases are a match to TRBD1. Germline loops: CDR1 SGHAT, CDR2 FQNNGV. The CDR3 has 16 amino acids. V lost 5 bases and J lost 7; bases outside the gene matches: 13. The CDR3 here is CASSPTWTGGANEQYF. CDR3 in DNA: TGTGCCAGCAGCCCAACCTGGACAGGGGGCGCGAATGAGCAGTACTTC.

The chain combines TRBV4-1 with TRBJ2-1; possibly TRBD2 for D (5 bases). The CDR3 sequence is 16 residues long. V shed 0 bases and J shed 8 bases, with 17 bases lying between them. CDR1 and CDR2 from the germline V gene are MGHRA and YSYEKL. CDR3 loop: CASSQDRWAGKDEQFF. CDR3 nucleotide sequence: TGCGCCAGCAGCCAAGATCGGTGGGCGGGTAAGGATGAGCAGTTCTTC.

V is TRBV29-1 and J is TRBJ2-1, with D perhaps TRBD1 (7 bases). V was trimmed by 7 bases and J by 4 bases, leaving 11 bases between them. The CDR3 extends over 12 amino acids. Germline values: CDR1 SQVTM, CDR2 ANQGSEA. The CDR3 region is CSGRGVYNEQFF. In DNA form, the CDR3 reads TGCAGCGGCAGGGGGGTTTACAATGAGCAGTTCTTC.

The chain links TRBV18 to TRBJ2-5; 8 bases match TRBD2. With V trimmed by 4 bases and J by 3 bases, 10 bases remained unmatched. This CDR3 comprises 16 residues. From germline, CDR1 is KGHSH and CDR2 LQKENI. CDR3 in DNA: TGTGCCAGCTCACAACCCCCAGCGGGAGTGGAAGAGACCCAGTACTTC. Its protein product is CASSQPPAGVEETQYF. Drawing the rest from reference TRBV18 and TRBJ2-5, the complete variable domain is NAGVMQNPRHLVRRRGQEARLRCSPMKGHSHVYWYRQLPEEGLKFMVYLQKENIIDESGMPKERFSAEFPKEGPSILRIQQVVRGDSAAYFCASSQPPAGVEETQYFGPGTRLLVL.

At least ten counts were recorded for this clonotype. This chain links TRBV7-9 with TRBJ2-5; maybe TRBD1 (6 bases). Trimming took off 5 bases at V and 0 bases at J, with 10 bases between the two ends. Germline V lookup: CDR1 SEHNR, CDR2 FQNEAQ (reference sequence). The CDR3 length is 14 residues. CDR3 residues: CASSPWTDQETQYF. The CDR3, as DNA: TGTGCCAGCAGCCCGTGGACAGACCAAGAGACCCAGTACTTC.

This clonotype was picked up many times. The chain uses TRBV6-2 or TRBV6-3 and TRBJ1-2; D is ambiguous. Germline assignment: CDR1 MNHEY and CDR2 SVGEGT. The CDR3 totals 14 residues. V was clipped by 7 bases and J by 4 bases, with 16 bases between them. As DNA, the CDR3 is TGTGCCAGCACCCCCGGTAGAGGGTTCTATGGCTACACCTTC. Amino acids: CASTPGRGFYGYTF.

This clonotype was counted ten times or more. The rearrangement links TRBV5-1 to TRBJ2-2; a weak D match, TRBD2 (6 bases). With 0 bases removed from V and 0 bases from J, the gap between germline ends came to 12 bases. Germline assignment: CDR1 SGHRS and CDR2 YFSETQ. The CDR3 has 17 amino acids. The CDR3, as DNA: TGCGCCAGCAGCTTGGGGCCGGGACTTACGAACACCGGGGAGCTGTTTTTT. Residues: CASSLGPGLTNTGELFF.